Listed here is a single TCR beta chain. A read error is possible here, since a much larger clone lies one base away. This record comes from a study of T cell repertoires in cytomegalovirus infection. Study-wide context: Shared public TCR beta signatures pointed to both CMV infection and a matching HLA type.

CDR1 is SGHTA and CDR2 is FQGNSA in the germline V gene. This CDR3 is 15 amino acids long. TCRdb re-called the reads with MiXCR, one entry per CDR3 protein. The sample includes hundreds of thousands of distinct CDR3 sequences, approximately 40% of them seen just once. This TCR came from a human donor in good health (CMV status not recorded). Some clones in this sample may be carry-over from other donors' samples. Sequencing used PBMCs. V and J are TRBV7-2 and TRBJ2-1, with 7 bases lining up with TRBD2. The CDR3 nucleotides are TGTTCCAGCAGCTCAGATCGGGACTACATGTATGAGCAGTTCTTC. It is translated as CSSSSDRDYMYEQFF.